These 7 T cell receptor beta chains share one sample of origin, sequenced in a study of CD8 T cells in ankylosing spondylitis. TCRdb re-analysed the 5' RACE reads in MiXCR, keeping a single row per CDR3 protein. Among around 88,000 distinct CDR3 sequences listed, roughly 10% were seen once. The sample consisted of blood, either unsorted or a sorted T cell fraction (not recorded which). Receptors were obtained from a male donor with ankylosing spondylitis or in good health (not recorded which).

A few counts support this clonotype. This chain connects TRBV11-2 to TRBJ2-3, with D maybe TRBD1 (5 bases). Germline CDR1 SGHAT, CDR2 FQNNGV. The V and J ends lost 2 bases and 2 bases respectively, with 14 bases between them. The CDR3 is made up of 16 amino acids. CDR3 residues: CASSLKGSPHTDTQYF. In nucleotides, the CDR3 is TGTGCCAGCAGCTTAAAGGGGTCCCCTCACACAGATACGCAGTATTTT.

This clonotype was picked up many times. The chain employs TRBV20-1 and TRBJ2-1; possibly TRBD2 for D (5 bases). The ends were cut back, 6 bases at V and 9 bases at J, with 6 bases in the middle. Germline-derived CDR1 and CDR2 are DFQATT and SNEGSKA (reference sequence). CDR3 size: 9 residues. CDR3 sequence (DNA): TGCAGTGCCGGGATTGAGCAGTTCTTC. It encodes CSAGIEQFF.

This clonotype has ten or more counts. CDR3 region: CASSPWDSTQETQYF. CDR3 bases: TGCGCCAGCAGCCCTTGGGACAGCACCCAAGAGACCCAGTACTTC. The genes are TRBV5-1 and TRBJ2-5, with TRBD1 matching 7 bases. Trimming took 4 bases from V and 1 from J; bases not matched to a gene: 7. The CDR3 has 15 residues. The V gene's germline CDR1 is SGHRS and CDR2 YFSETQ.

There are many counts of this clonotype. The rearrangement uses TRBV5-4 and TRBJ2-1; TRBD1 agrees at 7 bases. This CDR3 has 13 amino acids. The germline CDR1 and CDR2 sequences are SGHNT and YYREEE (reference sequence). V lost 4 bases to trimming and J lost 6 bases; unmatched junction nucleotides: 4. The CDR3 DNA is TGTGCCAGCAGCGTGTCAGGGGGCAATGAGCAGTTCTTC. Amino acid sequence: CASSVSGGNEQFF.

V and J are TRBV6-5 and TRBJ1-3; D unresolved. Germline V CDR1 and CDR2: MNHEY, SVGAGI. The CDR3 contains 17 residues. Trimming removed 0 bases at V and 5 bases at J, with 17 bases between. The CDR3 sequence: CASSYSEAGGIRNTIYF. The DNA for the CDR3 is TGTGCCAGCAGTTACTCAGAGGCGGGCGGGATCCGAAACACCATATATTTT.

The chain recombines TRBV6-5 with TRBJ2-7; 8 bases agree with TRBD1. Germline V gene data show CDR1 as MNHEY and CDR2 as SVGAGI. The CDR3 covers 14 residues. V dropped 4 bases and J dropped 3; count of bases not matched to a gene: 5. DNA for the CDR3: TGTGCCAGCAGTTCAGAACAGGGGGTCTACGAGCAGTACTTC. It translates to CASSSEQGVYEQYF.

This clonotype occurred a few times. The chain combines TRBV20-1 with TRBJ1-5; D call uncertain. The CDR3 has 13 amino acids. Trimming removed 5 bases from V and 5 bases from J, with 13 bases in between. Germline loops: CDR1 DFQATT, CDR2 SNEGSKA (reference sequence). As DNA, the CDR3 is TGCAGTGCTCGGATTGGAACGGATCAGCCCCAGCATTTT. It encodes CSARIGTDQPQHF.